Each of the 24 T cell receptor beta chains below was sequenced from the same sample in a study of T cell repertoires in ileal Crohn's disease. Method: immunoSEQ multiplex PCR; TCRdb's copy keeps in-frame clones and lacks some. The sample has roughly 9,100 clones, 65% to 85% seen once. Sequences were obtained from ileal tissue. These receptors came from an adult with Crohn's disease.

As regards this clone: The junction differs from germline at one of its ends, possibly a read error. The CDR3 DNA sequence: TGTGCCAGCAGCCTAGGGACAGGGGCTAGCGGGGAGCAGTTCTTC. The encoded protein is CASSLGTGASGEQFF. V gene TRBV13 combines with J gene TRBJ2-1, with TRBD1 matching over 10 bases. The CDR3 is made up of 15 amino acids. Looked up from germline, CDR1 is PRHDT and CDR2 is FYEKMQ (reference sequence).

The chain employs TRBV7-3 and TRBJ1-2; D remains ambiguous. The germline V gene encodes CDR1 SGHTA and CDR2 FQGTGA. The CDR3 loop spans 16 amino acids. The V gene lost 2 bases and the J gene lost 0 bases, with 13 bases spanning the gap. The CDR3 nucleotides read TGTGCCAGCAGCTTAGGGCCGTCCGGAACTAACTATGGCTACACCTTC. Encoded protein: CASSLGPSGTNYGYTF.

The chain employs TRBV30 and TRBJ2-7; D might be TRBD1 or TRBD2, each matching 6 bases. The CDR3 contains 13 residues. The V gene lost 7 bases and the J gene lost 7 bases, with 20 bases spanning the gap. The V gene's germline CDR1 is GTSNPN and CDR2 SVGIG (reference sequence). In nucleotides, the CDR3 is TGTGCCTTTTCCGGGGTAACAGGGAGGGAGCAGTACTTC. This sequence encodes CAFSGVTGREQYF. Drawing the rest from reference TRBV30 and TRBJ2-7, the complete variable domain is SQTIHQWPATLVQPVGSPLSLECTVEGTSNPNLYWYRQAAGRGLQLLFYSVGIGQISSEVPQNLSASRPQDRQFILSSKKLLLSDSGFYLCAFSGVTGREQYFGPGTRLTVT.

The chain recombines TRBV2 with TRBJ2-6; 7 positions agree with TRBD1. With V trimmed by 7 bases and J by 5 bases, 5 bases remained unmatched. CDR1 SNHLY and CDR2 FYNNEI come from the germline V gene. This CDR3 is 14 amino acids long. The CDR3 DNA sequence: TGTGCCAGCAAGAGGGGGCCTAGGGCCAACGTCCTGACTTTC. Translation gives CASKRGPRANVLTF.

The chain combines TRBV5-1 with TRBJ1-1; 7 bases map to TRBD1. The CDR3 has 14 residues. V was clipped by 4 bases and J by 1 base; unmatched bases: 4. Germline V lookup: CDR1 SGHRS, CDR2 YFSETQ. CDR3 sequence: CASSMTGPNTEAFF. As DNA, the CDR3 is TGCGCCAGCAGCATGACAGGGCCGAACACTGAAGCTTTCTTT.

The chain recombines TRBV19 with TRBJ2-1; 9 bases match TRBD1. Germline V gives CDR1 LNHDA, CDR2 SQIVND (reference sequence). The V gene end was trimmed by 1 base and the J gene end by 4 bases; junction bases not matched to a gene: 5. This CDR3 spans 16 amino acids. The CDR3 region is CASSIGEGQGYNEQFF. As DNA, the CDR3 is TGTGCCAGTAGTATAGGTGAGGGACAGGGATACAATGAGCAGTTCTTC.

The J gene is TRBJ2-1, the V gene TRBV10-3, with D hard to call. This CDR3 region has 11 residues. Between the trimmed V and J ends, which lost 3 bases and 8 bases, there was a span of 5 bases. CDR1 ENHRY and CDR2 SYGVKD come from the germline V gene. The DNA of the CDR3 is TGTGCCATCAGTGAAACTCATGAGCAGTTCTTC. It yields the protein CAISETHEQFF.

The chain is built from TRBV11-2 and TRBJ2-6; no definite D call. The CDR3 has 17 residues. The ends were cut back, 5 bases at V and 0 bases at J, with 14 bases in the middle. Germline V gene data show CDR1 as SGHAT and CDR2 as FQNNGV. In DNA, the CDR3 is TGTGCCAGCAGCCTCCAAGGACCGGCCTCTGGGGCCAACGTCCTGACTTTC. It yields the protein CASSLQGPASGANVLTF. The full variable domain, with the rest looked up from reference TRBV11-2 and TRBJ2-6, is EAGVAQSPRYKIIEKRQSVAFWCNPISGHATLYWYQQILGQGPKLLIQFQNNGVVDDSQLPKDRFSAERLKGVDSTLKIQPAKLEDSAVYLCASSLQGPASGANVLTFGAGSRLTVL.

The gene calls are TRBV7-7 and TRBJ2-2, with 7 bases that match TRBD1. CDR1 is SSHAT, CDR2 FNYEAQ, per germline (reference sequence). This CDR3 comprises 14 residues. The junction had 4 bases not matched to a gene; V was cut back by 5 bases and J by 4 bases. The CDR3 DNA reads as TGTGCCAGCAGCGTGACAGGGTCCACCGGGGAGCTGTTTTTT. Translated: CASSVTGSTGELFF.

The chain recombines TRBV27 with TRBJ2-7; D not resolved. Germline V gives CDR1 MNHEY, CDR2 SMNVEV (reference sequence). Trimming shortened V by 4 bases and J by 0 bases, and 10 bases separated the two germline ends. CDR3 length: 14 amino acids. The CDR3 DNA is TGTGCCAGCAGTTCGTCGACGGCCTCCTACGAGCAGTACTTC. The encoded protein is CASSSSTASYEQYF.

This chain joins TRBV5-6 and TRBJ2-7; 8 bases are shared with TRBD1. Per the germline V gene, CDR1 is SGHDT and CDR2 is YYEEEE. The CDR3 sequence is 14 residues long. Losses at the gene ends were 2 bases for V and 5 bases for J; bases not matched to a gene: 6. The CDR3: CASSFGQGDDEQYF. The CDR3 DNA sequence: TGTGCCAGCAGCTTCGGACAGGGTGATGACGAGCAGTACTTC. The entire variable domain, with the rest obtained from reference TRBV5-6 and TRBJ2-7, is as follows: DAGVTQSPTHLIKTRGQQVTLRCSPKSGHDTVSWYQQALGQGPQFIFQYYEEEERQRGNFPDRFSGHQFPNYSSELNVNALLLGDSALYLCASSFGQGDDEQYFGPGTRLTVT.

The chain uses TRBV5-1 and TRBJ1-2, with D possibly matching TRBD1 (6 bases). The CDR3 runs 15 residues. CDR1 is SGHRS, CDR2 YFSETQ, per germline. V shed 0 bases and J shed 5 bases, with 14 bases lying between them. The DNA of the CDR3 is TGCGCCAGCAGCTTGGAGGGGGGAGGAGGATATGGCTACACCTTC. It yields the protein CASSLEGGGGYGYTF.

This chain joins TRBV5-8 and TRBJ2-5; 10 bases map to TRBD2. The ends lost 5 bases at V and 2 bases at J; junction bases unmatched: 3. The CDR3 covers 14 residues. In germline, CDR1 is SGHTS, CDR2 YDEGEE. The CDR3 loop is CASREREGQETQYF. In DNA, the CDR3 is TGTGCCAGCAGAGAGCGGGAGGGTCAAGAGACCCAGTACTTC. The variable domain in full, completed from reference TRBV5-8 and TRBJ2-5, reads EAGVTQSPTHLIKTRGQQATLRCSPISGHTSVYWYQQALGLGLQFLLWYDEGEERNRGNFPPRFSGRQFPNYSSELNVNALELEDSALYLCASREREGQETQYFGPGTRLLVL.

The chain uses TRBV30 and TRBJ1-3; D gene uncertain. CDR3 length equals 12 residues. V was pared by 2 bases and J by 7 bases, with 9 bases between. Per germline, CDR1 GTSNPN and CDR2 SVGIG (reference sequence). CDR3 sequence: CAWSIQTNTIYF. DNA for the CDR3: TGTGCCTGGAGTATCCAGACGAACACCATATATTTT.

The V gene is TRBV5-1, the J gene TRBJ1-3; D is perhaps TRBD1 (5 bases). The CDR3 runs to 15 residues. V was shortened by 0 bases and J by 1 base, with 8 bases between the two germline ends. Per germline, CDR1 SGHRS and CDR2 YFSETQ. CDR3 in amino acids: CASSLEGESGNTIYF. The CDR3 nucleotides read TGCGCCAGCAGCTTGGAAGGGGAATCTGGAAACACCATATATTTT.

The chain links TRBV12-5 to TRBJ1-2; 11 nucleotides align to TRBD1. From germline, CDR1 is LGHNT and CDR2 FRNRAP. This CDR3 spans 14 amino acids. V gave up 6 bases and J gave up 4 bases; unmatched junction bases: 4. CDR3 sequence: CASGPGQGAYGYTF. In DNA form, the CDR3 reads TGTGCTAGTGGCCCCGGACAGGGGGCCTATGGCTACACCTTC.

The chain couples TRBV30 to TRBJ1-1; D might be TRBD1 (6 bases). Germline V gene data show CDR1 as GTSNPN and CDR2 as SVGIG (reference sequence). V was clipped by 4 bases and J by 8 bases, with 17 bases between them. The CDR3 extends over 13 amino acids. The CDR3 region is CAWTSRGEDEAFF. CDR3 in DNA: TGTGCCTGGACGAGTAGGGGGGAGGACGAAGCTTTCTTT.

This chain connects TRBV19 to TRBJ1-4, with TRBD1 matching over 10 bases. Germline-derived CDR1 and CDR2 are LNHDA and SQIVND (reference sequence). There are 15 residues in the CDR3. Trimming at V came to 2 bases and at J to 7 bases, leaving 4 bases not matched to a gene. CDR3 protein: CASSIKRDRGEKLFF. The CDR3 nucleotides are TGTGCCAGTAGTATAAAGCGGGACAGGGGTGAAAAACTGTTTTTT.

The V gene is TRBV6-1, the J gene TRBJ2-4, with TRBD2 as a possible D gene (5 bases). CDR1 is MNHNS and CDR2 is SASEGT in the germline V gene. V was trimmed by 6 bases and J by 8 bases, leaving 14 bases between them. The length of the CDR3 is 13 residues. The DNA for the CDR3 is TGTGCCAGCAGATCGACCCCGGAGGACATTCAGTACTTC. Amino acid sequence: CASRSTPEDIQYF.

This clone is termed large (0.1 to 1%). The gene calls are TRBV7-3 and TRBJ2-7; either TRBD1 or TRBD2 may fit D (6 bases each). Germline CDR1 reads SGHTA; CDR2 reads FQGTGA. The CDR3 totals 14 residues. V lost 9 bases, J lost 0 bases, and 15 bases lay in between. The CDR3 here is CARRGDSPSYEQYF. CDR3 DNA: TGTGCCAGGAGGGGGGACTCTCCCTCCTACGAGCAGTACTTC.

This clone appeared a few times. The chain links TRBV2 to TRBJ1-4; the match to TRBD1 covers 8 bases. The V gene end was trimmed by 6 bases and the J gene end by 5 bases; junction bases not matched to a gene: 8. There are 15 residues in the CDR3. Germline V gene sequence: CDR1 SNHLY, CDR2 FYNNEI. The CDR3 sequence: CASRGKDRVNEKLFF. The CDR3 DNA follows: TGTGCCAGCAGGGGGAAGGACAGGGTAAATGAAAAACTGTTTTTT.

V gene TRBV5-4 combines with J gene TRBJ2-7; 9 bases map to TRBD1. After removal of 0 bases from V and 1 base from J, the junction contained 5 bases not matched to a gene. The CDR3 is 16 residues long. The germline V gene has CDR1 SGHNT and CDR2 YYREEE (reference sequence). This CDR3 reads CASSLGGQGVSYEQYF. DNA for the CDR3: TGTGCCAGCAGCTTGGGGGGACAGGGTGTTTCCTACGAGCAGTACTTC.

J is TRBJ1-2 and V is TRBV4-3; D call uncertain. From germline, CDR1 is LGHNA and CDR2 YSLEER. The CDR3 extends over 14 amino acids. The V end lost 1 base, the J end lost 0 bases, and 6 bases lay between the germline ends. Here the CDR3 DNA reads TGCGCCAGCAGCCAAGCGAGCGCTAACTATGGCTACACCTTC. Protein product: CASSQASANYGYTF.

The genes are TRBV29-1 and TRBJ2-3; tentatively, D is TRBD2 (6 bases). This CDR3 is 14 amino acids long. Germline V lookup: CDR1 SQVTM, CDR2 ANQGSEA. Trimming shortened V by 5 bases and J by 4 bases, and 16 bases separated the two germline ends. In DNA, the CDR3 is TGCAGCGTTCCCTTTGGTAGCGGATCAGATACGCAGTATTTT. It codes for CSVPFGSGSDTQYF.